This entry concerns a single T cell receptor beta chain. This clonotype was recorded at least ten times. The specificity of this receptor is unknown. It has no much larger one-base neighbor in the sample; base qualities were not kept. The sample originates from a study of T cells in Graves' hyperthyroidism and ophthalmopathy (dated by TCRdb to about 2019). For the wider study: Peripheral blood samples were taken at initial diagnosis, before any treatment was given. A discovery cohort of about 96 patients, 43 with Graves' ophthalmopathy and about 58 with stable Graves' hyperthyroidism, was used to find distinguishing TCR V-J signatures. Prospective prediction of ophthalmopathy was tested in an independent validation cohort of under 20 hyperthyroidism patients and 15 to 17 patients who later progressed to ophthalmopathy. The 95 to 100 discovery patients were randomly split 7:3 into training and test sets. In several Graves' hyperthyroidism patients, the study also compared T-cell repertoires from thyroid tissue with T-cell repertoires from blood. Once sampling was done, hyperthyroidism patients were given methimazole at a starting dose of 30 mg daily, whereas ophthalmopathy patients were given high-dose intravenous methylprednisolone. The paper reports TCR Vbeta CDR3 sequencing of 130 to 150 peripheral blood samples: approximately 41 ophthalmopathy, fewer than 85 hyperthyroidism and about 17 progressor patients. On the study overall, not on this receptor specifically: Sample size was not statistically predetermined, and blinding of investigators to group allocation was not performed. Blood samples also contained most of the expanded thyroid clonotypes (frequency above 0.001), which suggests that blood repertoires may reflect thyroid immune responses. In cross-validation, a model built on a 13 V-J signature told ophthalmopathy apart from stable hyperthyroidism with approximately 90% sensitivity and about 81% specificity, and in testing the same model reached 80%/75%. In validation, the model predicted progression to ophthalmopathy a median of about 6.5 months before onset, with 65% to 71% sensitivity and roughly 77% specificity.

Ophthalmopathy patients had moderately to severely active disease, with a Clinical Activity Score of 3 or more, a NOSPECS grade of 4 or more, and a disease duration of less than 3 months. Any patient with an uncontrolled infection, another autoimmune disease, pregnancy or lactation was excluded. Diagnoses relied on clinical symptoms, serum thyroxine and TRAb, thyroid ultrasound and orbital computed tomography. Ficoll-Paque density gradient centrifugation was used to isolate PBMCs from about 9.4 ml of fresh peripheral blood. Total RNA was extracted with Trizol reagent, and quality was checked on an Agilent 2100 Bioanalyzer. The CDR3 numbers 15 residues from cysteine through phenylalanine. The retained sequence is limited to the CDR3, 45 bases, with the frame set at the first base. The trim is 3 bases for V and 6 bases for J, with a gap of 17 bases between the germline ends. The germline V gene encodes CDR1 SNHLY and CDR2 FYNNEI.

The TCR beta CDR3 regions were amplified from RNA transcripts. The TCR CDR3 was subjected to a first round of RT-PCR using the HTBI primer set and the Qiagen OneStep RT-PCR kit. A second multiplex PCR round built the libraries, followed by size selection and purification. Paired-end sequencing of the libraries was performed with 100 bp reads on an Illumina HiSeq2000. The authors processed their data as follows. SOAPnuke was used to process the raw data, throwing out any read that contained adapters or uncalled bases, had a mean Phred below 15, or lacked an exact constant-primer or identifier match. COPE v1.2.5 was used to merge high-quality paired reads, and clonotypes were defined as unique nucleotide sequences. MiTCR v1.1 was used to align clonotypes to the IMGT TRBV, TRBD and TRBJ reference segments. The analysis included only V-J combinations with a frequency above 0.0001, which together covered around 99% of the repertoires. The TCS score was defined as the ratio of F50 (clonal expansion) to E x V (chaos), calculated using BLOSUM62-based TCRdist between CDR3 peptides within each V-J. Welch's t-statistics and random forest reduced 450 to 600 V-J features to roughly 13, which were used in a naive Bayes classifier (R e1071). TCRdb applied fastp at Q25 and MiXCR to the public reads, then kept only in-frame beta chains. Each record represents a unique CDR3 protein, reported with the most common genes and DNA among its rows. The V and J calls and clone size come from TCRdb's table, not from the authors' own analysis. The sample table lists around 300,000 distinct CDR3 sequences, roughly 15% of them with a count of one. The ten largest make up around 32% of the sample.

This receptor was taken from a woman aged 40 to 50 with Graves' ophthalmopathy. The chain is made from TRBV2 and TRBJ1-2; too little of a D gene remains to name it. Sequencing input: blood. The DNA sequence reads TGTGCCAGCAGTGAGGGCCCCCGCAGAAAGAATGGCTACACCTTC. Translation gives CASSEGPRRKNGYTF. Where the CDR3 stops, the reference TRBV2 and TRBJ1-2 genes take over; the full variable domain is EPEVTQTPSHQVTQMGQEVILRCVPISNHLYFYWYRQILGQKVEFLVSFYNNEISEKSEIFDDQFSVERPDGSNFTLKIRSTKLEDSAMYFCASSEGPRRKNGYTFGSGTRLTVV.